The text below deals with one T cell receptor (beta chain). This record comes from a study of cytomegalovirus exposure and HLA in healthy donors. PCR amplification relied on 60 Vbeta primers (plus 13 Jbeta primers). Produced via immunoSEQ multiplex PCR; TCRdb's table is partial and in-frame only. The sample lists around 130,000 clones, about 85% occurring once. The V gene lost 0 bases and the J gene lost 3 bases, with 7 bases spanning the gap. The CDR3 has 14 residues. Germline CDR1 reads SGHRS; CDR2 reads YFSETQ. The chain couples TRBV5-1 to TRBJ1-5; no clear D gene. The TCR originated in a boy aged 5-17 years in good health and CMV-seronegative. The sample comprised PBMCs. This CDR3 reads CASSLAVFNQPQHF. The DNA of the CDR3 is TGCGCCAGCAGCTTGGCGGTGTTCAATCAGCCCCAGCATTTT.